These 27 T cell receptor beta chains share one sample of origin, sequenced in a study of T cell responses to AZD1222 COVID-19 vaccine (TCRdb year 2021). Receptors were amplified or captured by the immunoSEQ multiplex PCR assay. TCRdb's version of the immuneACCESS table is confined to in-frame rearrangements and falls short of the full clone set. An unresolved V gene accounts for under half of the shortfall where checked; the remainder is of unknown origin. For this sample the table gives under 150,000 clones, of which roughly 87% were detected only once. The top ten clonotypes cover 7.5% of the sample. Per the publication, the time point label means: baseline before first vaccination. The specimen comprised peripheral blood, sampled on day 0 of AZD1222 vaccination. The receptors derive from an adult in good health.

The rearrangement uses TRBV30 and TRBJ1-5, with 8 bases that match TRBD1. The J segment lost 2 bases and the V segment lost 4 bases, leaving 7 bases of the junction unmatched. The CDR3 has 15 residues. Germline assignment: CDR1 GTSNPN and CDR2 SVGIG (reference sequence). This CDR3 is CAWIHRGFCNQPQHF. In DNA, the CDR3 is TGTGCCTGGATTCACAGGGGGTTTTGCAATCAGCCCCAGCATTTT.

This chain links TRBV6-5 with TRBJ2-2; D is possibly TRBD1 (6 bases). This CDR3 has 14 residues. V shed 0 bases and J shed 9 bases, with 11 bases lying between them. Germline-derived CDR1 and CDR2 are MNHEY and SVGAGI. The CDR3 nucleotides are TGTGCCAGCAGTTACTCGAAGGGGGAGAGGGAGCTGTTTTTT. Translated, it gives CASSYSKGERELFF.

In this sample, this clone turned up once. This chain links TRBV4-1 with TRBJ2-1, with D tentatively TRBD1 (5 bases). Trimming took off 1 base at V and 0 bases at J, with 13 bases between the two ends. CDR1 MGHRA and CDR2 YSYEKL come from the germline V gene. CDR3 length equals 17 residues. This CDR3 reads CASSQGVRGRSYNEQFF. CDR3 DNA: TGCGCCAGCAGCCAAGGAGTTAGGGGCCGCTCCTACAATGAGCAGTTCTTC.

The V call is TRBV28, the J call TRBJ1-5; D is ambiguous. CDR1 and CDR2 (germline): MDHEN, SYDVKM. V shed 3 bases and J shed 3 bases, with 9 bases lying between them. This CDR3 region has 14 residues. For the CDR3, the DNA is TGTGCCAGCAGTTTTATGAGTGCCAATCAGCCCCAGCATTTT. Translation gives CASSFMSANQPQHF. Full variable domain (remainder filled in from reference TRBV28 and TRBJ1-5): DVKVTQSSRYLVKRTGEKVFLECVQDMDHENMFWYRQDPGLGLRLIYFSYDVKMKEKGDIPEGYSVSREKKERFSLILESASTNQTSMYLCASSFMSANQPQHFGDGTRLSIL.

The chain uses TRBV15 and TRBJ1-1; D not resolved. Germline V gives CDR1 LNHNV, CDR2 YYDKDF (reference sequence). The CDR3 extends over 10 amino acids. The V gene lost 8 bases and the J gene lost 1 base, with 2 bases spanning the gap. The CDR3 DNA sequence: TGTGCCACCGGGAACACTGAAGCTTTCTTT. This encodes CATGNTEAFF.

This chain links TRBV7-2 with TRBJ1-2; TRBD1 is a possible D gene (5 bases). CDR1 SGHTA and CDR2 FQGNSA come from the germline V gene. Trimming removed 7 bases from V and 8 bases from J, with 17 bases in between. The CDR3 sequence is 13 residues long. CDR3 in amino acids: CASTPLGGNGYTF. The CDR3 DNA reads as TGTGCCAGCACCCCCTTGGGGGGAAACGGCTACACCTTC.

CDR3 sequence reads: CATSDRDRGNQPQHF. DNA of the CDR3: TGTGCCACCAGTGACCGGGACAGGGGCAATCAGCCCCAGCATTTT. The V call is TRBV24-1, the J call TRBJ1-5; 9 bases are a match to TRBD1. Germline loops: CDR1 KGHDR, CDR2 SFDVKD. V gave up 4 bases and J gave up 2 bases; unmatched junction bases: 2. CDR3 size: 15 residues.

V is TRBV6-5 and J is TRBJ2-5, with D perhaps TRBD1 (6 bases). The CDR3 covers 15 residues. The V end was cut by 7 bases, the J end by 4 bases, with 19 bases between. Germline V lookup: CDR1 MNHEY, CDR2 SVGAGI. Written as DNA, the CDR3 is TGTGCCAGCACGGGGTGGTCAGGGGTCCCAGAGACCCAGTACTTC. Its translation is CASTGWSGVPETQYF.

This clone was seen a handful of times. V usage is TRBV28 and J usage is TRBJ1-1; 7 bases match TRBD1. Germline-derived CDR1 and CDR2 are MDHEN and SYDVKM. This CDR3 is built from 14 residues. The V and J ends lost 5 bases and 3 bases, in that order; junction bases with no gene match: 6. Here the CDR3 reads CASSAYRGDTEAFF. In DNA, the CDR3 is TGTGCCAGCAGTGCCTACAGGGGTGACACTGAAGCTTTCTTT.

The genes are TRBV3-1 (or the pseudogene TRBV3-2) and TRBJ1-1, with D perhaps matching TRBD1 (6 bases). This CDR3 is built from 14 residues. V lost 4 bases and J 4 bases, leaving 13 bases between the germline ends. Germline V gene data show CDR1 as LGHDT and CDR2 as YNNKEL (reference sequence). As DNA, the CDR3 is TGTGCCAGCAGCCGGGCCAGACAGGTCACTGAAGCTTTCTTT. Amino acid sequence: CASSRARQVTEAFF.

V and J are TRBV5-6 and TRBJ2-3; D is uncertain. V was trimmed by 2 bases and J by 1 base, leaving 5 bases between them. Per the germline V gene, CDR1 is SGHDT and CDR2 is YYEEEE. There are 13 residues in the CDR3. As DNA, the CDR3 is TGTGCCAGCAGCTTACTCCGCACAGATACGCAGTATTTT. Protein: CASSLLRTDTQYF. Using reference TRBV5-6 and TRBJ2-3 for the parts outside the CDR3, the full variable domain is DAGVTQSPTHLIKTRGQQVTLRCSPKSGHDTVSWYQQALGQGPQFIFQYYEEEERQRGNFPDRFSGHQFPNYSSELNVNALLLGDSALYLCASSLLRTDTQYFGPGTRLTVL.

This chain links TRBV7-9 with TRBJ1-2; D uncertain. This CDR3 spans 12 amino acids. Germline V CDR1 and CDR2: SEHNR, FQNEAQ (reference sequence). V lost 4 bases and J lost 8, with 11 bases in between. The CDR3 reads CASSYGTSGYTF. The CDR3, as DNA: TGTGCCAGCAGCTACGGAACTAGCGGCTACACCTTC.

The chain joins TRBV28 to TRBJ1-1; tentative D call: TRBD1 (5 bases). CDR1 is MDHEN and CDR2 is SYDVKM in the germline V gene. This CDR3 has 13 residues. V shed 2 bases and J shed 4 bases, with 8 bases lying between them. The CDR3 reads CASSLGAGTEAFF. The CDR3 DNA reads as TGTGCCAGCAGTTTAGGGGCGGGCACTGAAGCTTTCTTT. Supplemented by reference TRBV28 and TRBJ1-1, the full variable domain reads DVKVTQSSRYLVKRTGEKVFLECVQDMDHENMFWYRQDPGLGLRLIYFSYDVKMKEKGDIPEGYSVSREKKERFSLILESASTNQTSMYLCASSLGAGTEAFFGQGTRLTVV.

The chain joins TRBV6-4 to TRBJ2-2, with 7 bases identical to TRBD2. CDR3 length equals 14 residues. The germline CDR1 and CDR2 sequences are MRHNA and SNTAGT. The J segment lost 3 bases and the V segment lost 6 bases, leaving 4 bases of the junction unmatched. The CDR3 sequence: CASRRGIDTGELFF. The CDR3 DNA is TGTGCCAGCAGGCGGGGGATAGACACCGGGGAGCTGTTTTTT.

V is TRBV9 and J is TRBJ2-1; no firm D call. The CDR3 is 11 residues long. The V and J ends lost 3 bases and 4 bases respectively, with 2 bases between them. CDR1 and CDR2 from the germline V gene are SGDLS and YYNGEE. CDR3 DNA sequence: TGTGCCAGCAGCGGGTACAATGAGCAGTTCTTC. This encodes CASSGYNEQFF.

V is TRBV28 and J is TRBJ2-7; no firm D call. The length of the CDR3 is 14 residues. V lost 0 bases and J 3 bases, leaving 9 bases between the germline ends. Germline assignment: CDR1 MDHEN and CDR2 SYDVKM. The CDR3 protein is CASSLWGMVYEQYF. Written as DNA, the CDR3 is TGTGCCAGCAGTTTATGGGGAATGGTCTACGAGCAGTACTTC. The full variable domain, in which reference TRBV28 and TRBJ2-7 provide the parts outside the CDR3, is DVKVTQSSRYLVKRTGEKVFLECVQDMDHENMFWYRQDPGLGLRLIYFSYDVKMKEKGDIPEGYSVSREKKERFSLILESASTNQTSMYLCASSLWGMVYEQYFGPGTRLTVT.

V gene TRBV10-3 combines with J gene TRBJ1-6; tentative D call: TRBD1 (5 bases). This CDR3 is 17 amino acids long. The germline V gene has CDR1 ENHRY and CDR2 SYGVKD. V dropped 0 bases and J dropped 1 base, with 10 bases sitting between them. CDR3 bases: TGTGCCATCAGTGAGTCGGCTGGGGGTTCCTATAATTCACCCCTCCACTTT. Translating gives CAISESAGGSYNSPLHF.

The chain is built from TRBV11-2 and TRBJ2-3, with 8 bases fitting TRBD2. Germline V CDR1 and CDR2: SGHAT, FQNNGV. The CDR3 covers 16 residues. V was clipped by 4 bases and J by 6 bases; unmatched bases: 12. CDR3 region: CASSSQGAGVMDTQYF. The CDR3 DNA follows: TGTGCCAGCAGCTCCCAGGGAGCGGGGGTTATGGATACGCAGTATTTT.

The chain employs TRBV29-1 and TRBJ1-1, with D tentatively TRBD1 (6 bases). With 7 bases removed from V and 7 bases from J, the gap between germline ends came to 16 bases. CDR3 length: 12 residues. CDR1 and CDR2 from the germline V gene are SQVTM and ANQGSEA. CDR3 protein: CSAGGQPSEAFF. The DNA of the CDR3 is TGCAGCGCCGGGGGCCAGCCCAGTGAAGCTTTCTTT.

This clone was counted a single time. The V call is TRBV5-8, the J call TRBJ2-6; 8 bases match TRBD1. This CDR3 spans 16 amino acids. The V segment lost 10 bases and the J segment 2 bases; nucleotides outside the gene matches: 11. Germline values: CDR1 SGHTS, CDR2 YDEGEE. CDR3 nucleotide sequence: TGTGCCCGCCCCCAGGGGGCCCCCACTGGGGCCAACGTCCTGACTTTC. Its protein product is CARPQGAPTGANVLTF.

V is TRBV10-3 and J is TRBJ1-6; D perhaps matches TRBD1 (5 bases). The CDR3 spans 14 residues. V lost 8 bases, J lost 6 bases, and 14 bases lay in between. Germline V gene lookup returns CDR1 ENHRY and CDR2 SYGVKD. The CDR3 DNA sequence: TGTGCCATCCGTCCGACAGAGCTTAATTCACCCCTCCACTTT. It is translated as CAIRPTELNSPLHF.

The chain links TRBV19 to TRBJ1-2; maybe TRBD1 (5 bases). V was trimmed by 5 bases and J by 0 bases, leaving 13 bases between them. Germline V CDR1 and CDR2: LNHDA, SQIVND (reference sequence). CDR3 size: 15 residues. The CDR3 is CASSPWGRANYGYTF. DNA of the CDR3: TGTGCCAGTAGTCCTTGGGGCAGAGCTAACTATGGCTACACCTTC. The variable domain in full, completed from reference TRBV19 and TRBJ1-2, reads DGGITQSPKYLFRKEGQNVTLSCEQNLNHDAMYWYRQDPGQGLRLIYYSQIVNDFQKGDIAEGYSVSREKKESFPLTVTSAQKNPTAFYLCASSPWGRANYGYTFGSGTRLTVV.

The chain links TRBV27 to TRBJ2-7; no reliable D call. Per germline, CDR1 MNHEY and CDR2 SMNVEV (reference sequence). Trimming left V 6 bases short and J 4 bases short, with 10 bases between. The CDR3 covers 12 residues. CDR3 region: CASSPGGYEQYF. DNA for the CDR3: TGTGCCAGCAGCCCTGGCGGTTACGAGCAGTACTTC.

This clone was observed a handful of times. This chain uses TRBV15 with TRBJ1-1; 8 bases are a match to TRBD1. Germline CDR1 reads LNHNV; CDR2 reads YYDKDF (reference sequence). The trim removed 6 bases at V and 1 base at J, leaving 7 bases unmatched. This CDR3 is built from 15 residues. Here the CDR3 DNA reads TGTGCCACCAGGAGAAAAGGGACAGGGAACACTGAAGCTTTCTTT. As protein: CATRRKGTGNTEAFF.

A few counts support this clone. The chain recombines TRBV6-1 with TRBJ1-3; TRBD1 might be the D (5 bases). CDR3 length equals 16 residues. Germline CDR1 MNHNS, CDR2 SASEGT. V was cut by 1 base and J by 2 bases, with 12 bases left in between. The CDR3 loop is CASSEEEGRAGNTIYF. The DNA for the CDR3 is TGTGCCAGCAGTGAAGAAGAGGGCAGGGCTGGAAACACCATATATTTT.

V usage is TRBV7-9 and J usage is TRBJ2-1; TRBD2 aligns across 8 bases. The length of the CDR3 is 13 residues. Germline V gene lookup returns CDR1 SEHNR and CDR2 FQNEAQ (reference sequence). V trimming: 6 bases; J trimming: 7 bases; junction bases outside the gene matches: 5. DNA of the CDR3: TGTGCCAGCAGTAGCGGGAAATTGAATGAGCAGTTCTTC. It encodes CASSSGKLNEQFF.

The chain links TRBV6-5 to TRBJ1-1; D possibly corresponds to TRBD1 (5 bases). The CDR3 totals 15 residues. Deletions cut 6 bases from V and 0 bases from J, with 14 bases between. Germline V CDR1 and CDR2: MNHEY, SVGAGI. The CDR3 here is CASSGGVPMNTEAFF. For the CDR3, the DNA is TGTGCCAGCAGCGGGGGGGTTCCCATGAACACTGAAGCTTTCTTT.